A selection of T cell receptor beta chains follows, all from one sample in a study of blood T cell repertoires in COVID-19. This table comes from immunoSEQ multiplex PCR, and its TCRdb copy is limited to in-frame clones, with some not included. The sample yields approximately 130,000 clones, about four fifths seen once. The sample taken for sequencing was peripheral blood. The receptors stem from a human donor in a cohort sampled during active COVID-19. CDR3s include the opening cysteine and the closing phenylalanine or tryptophan. The D gene is left open where the match is weak. Rows give clone size only sometimes, using once, few, many, or a class for an expanded clone.

>TRBJ1-1|TRBD1|NA|TRBV7-2
TGTGCCAGCAGCTTGGAGGGGGCAGGGGACACTGAAGCTTTCTTT
CASSLEGAGDTEAFF
>TRBJ1-1|TRBD1|NA|TRBV7-8
TGTGCCAGCAGCTTAGGTGGGACAGGGGGCACTGAAGCTTTCTTT
CASSLGGTGGTEAFF
>TRBJ1-3|NA|NA|TRBV3-1/TRBV3-2
TGTGCCAGCAGCCCCGGTTACACCATATATTTT
CASSPGYTIYF
>TRBJ1-2|NA|NA|TRBV19
TGTGCCAGTACTGCGGACAGTGCGCTTGGCTACACCTTC
CASTADSALGYTF
>TRBJ2-7|TRBD2|NA|TRBV27
TGTGCCAGCAGTTTTAGTAGCGGGCTCCCCTACGAGCAGTACTTC
CASSFSSGLPYEQYF
>TRBJ1-4|NA|NA|TRBV4-1
TGCGCCAGCAGCCAAGGGGAGAGGGTGGGTGAAAAACTGTTTTTT
CASSQGERVGEKLFF
>TRBJ1-2|NA|NA|TRBV28
TGTGCCAGCAGTACTTTTCTTACAGGGAACTATGGCTACACCTTC
CASSTFLTGNYGYTF
>TRBJ1-4|NA|NA|TRBV5-1
TGCGCCAGCAGTAGGGCCGCGGGCAGTAATGAAAAACTGTTTTTT
CASSRAAGSNEKLFF
>TRBJ1-2|NA|NA|TRBV25-1
TGTGCCAGCAGTTCGGCGGGAGCTAACTATGGCTACACCTTC
CASSSAGANYGYTF
>TRBJ1-2|TRBD1|NA|TRBV19
TGTGCCAGTAGTGGACAGGGTTTGCTTGGCTACACCTTC
CASSGQGLLGYTF
>TRBJ2-3|TRBD2|NA|TRBV3-1/TRBV3-2
TGTGCCAGCAGCCCCAAGCGGGGGATCGGAACAGATACGCAGTATTTT
CASSPKRGIGTDTQYF
>TRBJ2-6|NA|once|TRBV10-2
TGCGCCAGCAGTGATATGGACAGTCCTTTTGACTCTGGGGCCAACGTCCTGACTTTC
CASSDMDSPFDSGANVLTF
>TRBJ2-5|TRBD2|NA|TRBV5-1
TGCGCCAGCAGCGGGGGACTAGCGGGGGCCCAGACCGAAGGGACCCAGTACTTC
CASSGGLAGAQTEGTQYF
>TRBJ1-6|NA|few|TRBV5-1
TGCGCCAGCAGCTTGGAACAGGGTCAGTCACCCCTCCACTTT
CASSLEQGQSPLHF
>TRBJ2-7|NA|NA|TRBV27
TGTGCCAGCAAGGCAGGGGGGCTCTCCTACGAGCAGTACTTC
CASKAGGLSYEQYF
>TRBJ1-1|NA|NA|TRBV30
TGTGCCTGGAGCCGGGGCCCTACGGGGGGGCTTGAAGCTTTCTTT
CAWSRGPTGGLEAFF
>TRBJ2-4|TRBD2|once|TRBV7-9
TGTGCCAGCAGCCCCGGGGGGACGAGGATAGCCAAAAACATTCAGTACTTC
CASSPGGTRIAKNIQYF